This TCR beta chain is from a study of blood T cells in healthy people across ages. A second 7 to 11 cycle PCR used barcoded and J-beta primers. In TCRdb, the 5' RACE reads were re-called with MiXCR into one record per CDR3 protein. The sample lists roughly 500,000 distinct CDR3 sequences; 25% to 30% were seen once. The CDR3 runs 16 residues. The germline CDR1 and CDR2 sequences are DFQATT and SNEGSKA (reference sequence). The V segment lost 6 bases and the J segment 7 bases; nucleotides outside the gene matches: 20. Each donor was a healthy Caucasian individual from Russia, aged roughly 6 to 95. On this clonotype itself: What it binds is unknown.

Points from the study as a whole: Donors of long life had a larger count of naive CD4+ cells and greater diversity than aged donors. One million T cells yielded diversity estimates that were considered underestimates. The recorded TCR beta diversity per million T cells decreased in a roughly linear manner with age.

Material: blood. The clonotype comes from a woman in her 70s in good health. This chain uses TRBV20-1 with TRBJ1-2; the match to TRBD1 covers 7 bases. CDR3 nucleotides: TGCAGTGCGAGACCCTGGGACAGCTCACGAGTAGGTGGCTACACCTTC. This sequence encodes CSARPWDSSRVGGYTF.